These T cell receptor beta chains were read from a single sample in a study of T cell repertoires in cytomegalovirus infection. Each CDR3 protein is one row after TCRdb ran MiXCR on the reads. Found here are 150,000 to 200,000 distinct CDR3 sequences, 28% of them singletons; the top ten hold roughly 31%. The specimen sequenced was PBMCs. These receptors were obtained from a human donor in good health (CMV status not recorded). Some clones in this sample may be carry-over from other donors' samples. CDR3s include the opening cysteine and the closing phenylalanine or tryptophan. D genes are given only for firm matches. Only some rows state a clone size, as once, few, many or a class for expanded clones.

>14|.|.|TRBJ2-2|TRBV28
TGTGCCAGCAGCCCCGCTACGAACACCGAGGAGCTGTTTTTT
CASSPATNTEELFF
>13|.|.|TRBJ2-5|TRBV7-9
TGTGCCAGCACCCCCCGGGGCCAAGAGACCCAGTACTTC
CASTPRGQETQYF
>12|.|.|TRBJ2-5|TRBV6-1
TGTGCCAGCAACAACAGGGAACAGACCCAGTACTTC
CASNNREQTQYF
>17|.|.|TRBJ1-3|TRBV19
TGTGCCAGTAGTACACGACAGGAGGCCCGATCTGGAAACACCATATATTTT
CASSTRQEARSGNTIYF
>14|.|TRBD1|TRBJ2-7|TRBV20-1
TGCAGTGCTAGTGTAGGACAGGGAACCTACGAGCAGTACTTC
CSASVGQGTYEQYF
>16|.|TRBD2|TRBJ2-1|TRBV19
TGTGCCAGTACCGAGGGACTAGCGGGGGCGGGGGATGAGCAGTTCTTC
CASTEGLAGAGDEQFF
>14|few|.|TRBJ1-2|TRBV7-8
TGTGCCAGCAGCTTATCGACAGCGAGCGGTGGCTACACCTTC
CASSLSTASGGYTF
>12|few|.|TRBJ1-2|TRBV6-1
TGTGCCAGCAGTGCTTCCAGGGGCGGCTACACCTTC
CASSASRGGYTF
>10|many|.|TRBJ2-7|TRBV7-2
TGTGCCAGCAGCAACGGGAAGCAGTACTTC
CASSNGKQYF
>15|many|.|TRBJ1-2|TRBV7-3
TGTGCCAGCAGCTTTCAAGGCACTTCTAACTATGGCTACACCTTC
CASSFQGTSNYGYTF
>14|.|.|TRBJ1-5|TRBV27
TGTGCCAGCAGAGGTGTTTATAGCAATCAGCCCCAGCATTTT
CASRGVYSNQPQHF
>16|few|.|TRBJ1-4|TRBV5-6
TGTGCCAGCAGCTTGTTTGGGGGACCTCTGAAGGAAAAACTGTTTTTT
CASSLFGGPLKEKLFF
>17|.|TRBD1|TRBJ1-3|TRBV7-8
TGTGCCAGCAGCTTGGGGGGGACAGGGCCGGTCGGAAACACCATATATTTT
CASSLGGTGPVGNTIYF
>14|many|.|TRBJ1-1|TRBV7-2
TGTGCCAGCAGCTTAAAAATGAGTTTGGGGGAAGCTTTCTTT
CASSLKMSLGEAFF